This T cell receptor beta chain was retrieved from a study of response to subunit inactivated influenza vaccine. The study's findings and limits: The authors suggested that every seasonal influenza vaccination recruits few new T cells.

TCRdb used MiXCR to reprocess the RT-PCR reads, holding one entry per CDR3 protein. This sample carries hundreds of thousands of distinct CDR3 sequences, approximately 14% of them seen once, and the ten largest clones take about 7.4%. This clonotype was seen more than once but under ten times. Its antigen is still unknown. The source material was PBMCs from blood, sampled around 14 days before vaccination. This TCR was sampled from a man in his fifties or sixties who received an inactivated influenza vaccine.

CDR3 in DNA: TGCAGTGCCACAAACTCCTTACCCCTCTACGAGCAGTACTTC. It yields the protein CSATNSLPLYEQYF. The gene calls are TRBV20-1 and TRBJ2-7; D gene ambiguous. V was cut by 6 bases and J by 3 bases, with 18 bases left in between. Germline assignment: CDR1 DFQATT and CDR2 SNEGSKA (reference sequence). This CDR3 contains 14 residues.